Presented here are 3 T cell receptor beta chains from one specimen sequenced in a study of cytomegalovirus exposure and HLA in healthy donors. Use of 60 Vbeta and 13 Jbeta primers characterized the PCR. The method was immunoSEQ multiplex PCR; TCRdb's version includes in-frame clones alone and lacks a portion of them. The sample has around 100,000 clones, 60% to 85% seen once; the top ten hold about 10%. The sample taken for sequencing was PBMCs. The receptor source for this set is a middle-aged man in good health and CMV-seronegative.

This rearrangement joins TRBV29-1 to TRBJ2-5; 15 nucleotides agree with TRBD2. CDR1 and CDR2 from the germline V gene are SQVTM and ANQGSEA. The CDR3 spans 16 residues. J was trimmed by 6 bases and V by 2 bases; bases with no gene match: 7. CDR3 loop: CSVERGGLAGGKTQYF. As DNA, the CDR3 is TGCAGCGTTGAACGGGGGGGACTAGCGGGAGGCAAGACCCAGTACTTC.

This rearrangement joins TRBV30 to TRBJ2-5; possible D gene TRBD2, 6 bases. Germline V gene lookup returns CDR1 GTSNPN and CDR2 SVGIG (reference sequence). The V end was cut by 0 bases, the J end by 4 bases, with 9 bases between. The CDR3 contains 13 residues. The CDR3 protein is CAWSVYGGETQYF. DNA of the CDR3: TGTGCCTGGAGTGTATACGGGGGAGAGACCCAGTACTTC.

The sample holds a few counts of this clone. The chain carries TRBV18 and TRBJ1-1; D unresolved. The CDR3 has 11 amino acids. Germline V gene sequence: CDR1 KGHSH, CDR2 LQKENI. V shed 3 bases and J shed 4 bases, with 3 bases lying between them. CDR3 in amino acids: CASSPSTEAFF. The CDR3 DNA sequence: TGTGCCAGCTCACCCAGCACTGAAGCTTTCTTT.